A single sample is the source of the 8 T cell receptor beta chains below, sequenced in a study of shared clonotypes between healthy human individuals. Data came from immunoSEQ multiplex PCR; TCRdb stores just in-frame clones and leaves some out. The sample lists over a million clones, roughly 97% seen once, with roughly 1.2% in the top ten. Sequenced: naive CD4+ T cells sorted from blood. Regarding subset: CD45RA+ positively selected. These receptors all come from a man aged 25-45 years in good health.

This chain links TRBV5-1 with TRBJ2-2; D is unclear. This CDR3 has 13 residues. Germline V gives CDR1 SGHRS, CDR2 YFSETQ. Trimming took 4 bases from V and 7 from J, leaving 11 bases between them. The CDR3 bases are TGCGCCAGCAGCCCTGGAGTTGGCGGGGAGCTGTTTTTT. Translation gives CASSPGVGGELFF.

This sequence joins TRBV29-1 and TRBJ2-3, with 7 bases aligning to TRBD1. Germline lookup yields CDR1 SQVTM and CDR2 ANQGSEA. The CDR3 has 16 residues. Losses at the gene ends were 4 bases for V and 4 bases for J; bases not matched to a gene: 14. The CDR3 here is CSVGYNSGTVADTQYF. CDR3 DNA sequence: TGCAGCGTTGGATACAACAGTGGGACAGTTGCAGATACGCAGTATTTT.

The CDR3, as DNA: TGTGCCAGCAGTGGGATGACAGGGAAGACTGAAGCTTTCTTT. This codes for CASSGMTGKTEAFF. The chain recombines TRBV28 with TRBJ1-1, with 7 positions matching TRBD1. V lost 5 bases, J lost 5 bases, and 8 bases stayed unmatched. Germline V lookup: CDR1 MDHEN, CDR2 SYDVKM. This CDR3 comprises 14 residues.

J is TRBJ2-7 and V is TRBV19, with TRBD2 matching 10 bases. CDR3 length equals 14 residues. The V segment lost 5 bases and the J segment 3 bases; nucleotides outside the gene matches: 4. Germline V gene sequence: CDR1 LNHDA, CDR2 SQIVND (reference sequence). CDR3 protein: CASSGPSGSYEQYF. The CDR3 bases are TGTGCCAGTAGTGGGCCTAGCGGGAGCTACGAGCAGTACTTC.

V gene TRBV7-9 combines with J gene TRBJ2-7; TRBD2 might be the D (7 bases). CDR1 is SEHNR, CDR2 FQNEAQ, per germline (reference sequence). This CDR3 has 16 amino acids. Deletions cut 2 bases from V and 0 bases from J, with 14 bases between. The chain's CDR3 is CASSLRGALNSYEQYF. In DNA form, the CDR3 reads TGTGCCAGCAGCTTACGGGGGGCCCTAAACTCCTACGAGCAGTACTTC.

The chain uses TRBV5-1 and TRBJ2-3; possibly TRBD1 for D (6 bases). The V and J ends lost 4 bases and 4 bases respectively, with 16 bases between them. This CDR3 spans 15 amino acids. Germline CDR1 is SGHRS and CDR2 is YFSETQ. The CDR3 sequence is CASSPTGILADTQYF. For the CDR3, the DNA is TGCGCCAGCAGCCCAACAGGGATTTTGGCAGATACGCAGTATTTT.

This chain connects TRBV19 to TRBJ1-1; 9 nucleotides line up with TRBD1. The CDR3 loop spans 15 amino acids. The junction had 4 bases not matched to a gene; V was cut back by 5 bases and J by 0 bases. Per the germline V gene, CDR1 is LNHDA and CDR2 is SQIVND (reference sequence). CDR3 nucleotide sequence: TGTGCCAGTAGTTCCACAGGGGGCATGAACACTGAAGCTTTCTTT. It is translated as CASSSTGGMNTEAFF.

The CDR3 DNA reads TGTGCCAGCAGCCCGACATGGAGTAGCAATCAGCCCCAGCATTTT. Protein: CASSPTWSSNQPQHF. This chain links TRBV7-9 with TRBJ1-5, with unresolved D. This CDR3 has 15 amino acids. V lost 5 bases to trimming and J lost 0 bases, with 11 bases between them. The germline V gene encodes CDR1 SEHNR and CDR2 FQNEAQ (reference sequence).